This T cell receptor beta chain was identified during a study of blood T cell repertoires in COVID-19. Study in general: Acute and convalescent COVID-19 specimens originated in the United States, Italy and Spain. Sources were T cells, B-cell-depleted T cells, or PBMCs; the material itself was cDNA or gDNA.

Original processing methods: The authors estimated nucleated cell counts from reference gene primer amplification. Method: immunoSEQ multiplex PCR; TCRdb's copy keeps in-frame clones and lacks some. V, J and clone size are taken as reported in that table, and D and trimming were inferred from the DNA itself. The sample has more than 70,000 clones, around 90% seen once. The germline CDR1 and CDR2 sequences are SEHNR and FQNEAQ (reference sequence). There are 10 residues in the CDR3. The germline V and J ends were trimmed by 5 bases and 11 bases, with 9 bases remaining between them. The receptor was isolated from a woman aged 50 to 60 with active or convalescent COVID-19. The sequencing input was peripheral blood. The rearrangement links TRBV7-9 to TRBJ1-1; weak D call: TRBD1 (5 bases). This chain's CDR3 is CASSPGGAFF. The CDR3 nucleotides read TGTGCCAGCAGCCCGGGGGGTGCTTTCTTT. The whole variable domain, remainder taken from reference TRBV7-9 and TRBJ1-1, is DTGVSQNPRHKITKRGQNVTFRCDPISEHNRLYWYRQTLGQGPEFLTYFQNEAQLEKSRLLSDRFSAERPKGSFSTLEIQRTEQGDSAMYLCASSPGGAFFGQGTRLTVV.